The 28 T cell receptor beta chains below come from one sample, sequenced in a study of T cells in Graves' hyperthyroidism and ophthalmopathy. There were TCR beta CDR3 regions amplified from RNA transcripts. HTBI primers drove first-round RT-PCR of the TCR CDR3. TCRdb reanalysed the multiplex PCR reads using MiXCR and keeps one entry per CDR3 protein. The sample consists of 470,000 or so distinct CDR3 sequences, less than 25% of them appearing once. The sequencing input was blood. Source of these receptors: a man between 18 and 29 years old with Graves' hyperthyroidism.

This clonotype was detected ten times or more. The chain links TRBV27 to TRBJ1-5; 7 nucleotides line up with TRBD1. The germline V gene encodes CDR1 MNHEY and CDR2 SMNVEV (reference sequence). V shed 6 bases, J shed 9 bases, and the junction held 17 bases outside the gene matches. The CDR3 is made up of 16 amino acids. CDR3 protein: CASSKTGQGPGWPQHF. In nucleotides, the CDR3 is TGTGCCAGCAGCAAGACAGGGCAGGGACCCGGATGGCCCCAGCATTTT.

This sequence joins TRBV6-5 and TRBJ1-5; D is undetermined. V lost 2 bases, J lost 0 bases, and 8 bases lay in between. The CDR3 spans 15 residues. Per germline, CDR1 MNHEY and CDR2 SVGAGI. The CDR3 nucleotides read TGTGCCAGCAGTTACCCAGGTTTTAGCAATCAGCCCCAGCATTTT. Translating gives CASSYPGFSNQPQHF.

This chain uses TRBV6-1 with TRBJ2-5; the match to TRBD1 covers 7 bases. Trimming removed 5 bases from V and 1 base from J; junction bases left unmatched: 7. CDR1 is MNHNS and CDR2 is SASEGT in the germline V gene. The CDR3 contains 15 residues. Here the CDR3 DNA reads TGTGCCAGCAGTCTCCAGGGGGACAGCCAAGAGACCCAGTACTTC. Translating gives CASSLQGDSQETQYF.

This clonotype has more than one count but fewer than ten. V usage is TRBV4-1 and J usage is TRBJ2-7; D perhaps matches TRBD2 (6 bases). CDR3 size: 16 residues. CDR1 is MGHRA, CDR2 YSYEKL, per germline. Trimming removed 4 bases from V and 1 base from J, with 17 bases in between. CDR3 sequence: CASSLWSGSGSYEQYF. The DNA for the CDR3 is TGCGCCAGCAGCCTCTGGAGCGGTAGCGGTTCCTACGAGCAGTACTTC.

This clonotype occurred many times. The V and J genes are TRBV28 and TRBJ2-2; 7 bases line up with TRBD2. Germline V CDR1 and CDR2: MDHEN, SYDVKM. J gave up 2 bases and V 5 bases, and 8 bases lay outside the gene matches. The CDR3 has 16 amino acids. The CDR3 region has the DNA TGTGCCAGCAGTGGTCCAGCGGGGACTAACACCGGGGAGCTGTTTTTT. It is translated as CASSGPAGTNTGELFF.

The sample holds a few counts of this clonotype. The chain combines TRBV9 with TRBJ2-7; 10 nucleotides agree with TRBD1. V dropped 0 bases and J dropped 4; count of bases not matched to a gene: 1. The CDR3 spans 14 residues. The germline V gene has CDR1 SGDLS and CDR2 YYNGEE. This CDR3 reads CASSVGDRGYEQYF. In nucleotides, the CDR3 is TGTGCCAGCAGCGTAGGGGACAGGGGTTACGAGCAGTACTTC.

This clonotype has a count of ten or more. The V gene is TRBV6-6, the J gene TRBJ2-5; unclear D gene. V lost 6 bases and J 1 base, leaving 12 bases between the germline ends. CDR3 size: 14 residues. The germline gives CDR1 MNHNY, CDR2 SVGAGI (reference sequence). CDR3 region: CASSLSWSQETQYF. CDR3 bases: TGTGCCAGCAGCCTCAGCTGGAGCCAAGAGACCCAGTACTTC.

This clonotype was counted at least ten times. The chain links TRBV2 to TRBJ1-5, with unresolved D. The V gene lost 0 bases and the J gene lost 7 bases, with 7 bases spanning the gap. The CDR3 is made up of 13 amino acids. CDR1 is SNHLY and CDR2 is FYNNEI in the germline V gene. CDR3 loop: CASSEARGQPQHF. The CDR3 DNA sequence: TGTGCCAGCAGTGAAGCGCGGGGACAGCCCCAGCATTTT.

At least ten counts were recorded for this clonotype. This chain connects TRBV30 to TRBJ1-3, with D uncertain. This CDR3 has 13 residues. The germline V gene encodes CDR1 GTSNPN and CDR2 SVGIG (reference sequence). Trimming removed 6 bases from V and 0 bases from J, with 9 bases in between. The CDR3, as DNA: TGTGCCTGTTTAACCAGCTCTGGAAACACCATATATTTT. Translated, it gives CACLTSSGNTIYF.

This clonotype was counted ten times or more. The chain is built from TRBV28 and TRBJ1-1; D call uncertain. This CDR3 has 14 amino acids. CDR1 is MDHEN and CDR2 is SYDVKM in the germline V gene. V lost 2 bases and J lost 1, with 8 bases in between. CDR3 DNA sequence: TGTGCCAGCAGTTTAACAGCAAAGAACACTGAAGCTTTCTTT. This translates into CASSLTAKNTEAFF.

This clonotype was counted a few times. The rearrangement joins TRBV6-5 to TRBJ2-7, with D unresolved. V was shortened by 6 bases and J by 4 bases, with 19 bases between the two germline ends. Germline V gene data show CDR1 as MNHEY and CDR2 as SVGAGI. CDR3 length: 15 residues. CDR3 amino acids: CASSLVPGLQYEQYF. CDR3 bases: TGTGCCAGCAGCTTAGTCCCGGGCCTACAGTACGAGCAGTACTTC.

This clonotype has ten or more counts. The chain recombines TRBV11-3 with TRBJ1-2; D possibly corresponds to TRBD1 (5 bases). V lost 1 base and J lost 8, with 11 bases in between. The CDR3 contains 13 residues. Germline CDR1 is SGHNT and CDR2 is YENEEA. The CDR3, as DNA: TGTGCCAGCAGCTTAGGACAGCTCTGGGGCTACACCTTC. As protein: CASSLGQLWGYTF.

Worth noting for this clonotype: The germline gene is not matched at one end of the junction; a read error may be the cause. The chain is built from TRBV12-3 or TRBV12-4 and TRBJ2-5; 10 bases agree with TRBD1. CDR3 length: 16 residues. The CDR3 DNA is TGTGTCAGCAGTCCCGACAGGGGGCGCACCGGAGAGACCCAGTACTTC. It encodes CVSSPDRGRTGETQYF.

The chain couples TRBV29-1 to TRBJ2-2; 13 bases are a match to TRBD2. This CDR3 is 15 amino acids long. V shed 6 bases and J 7 bases; nucleotides not matched to a gene: 8. Germline CDR1 is SQVTM and CDR2 is ANQGSEA. The CDR3 nucleotides read TGCAGCGTAAGACTAGCGGGAGGCAGGAACGGGGAGCTGTTTTTT. Protein sequence: CSVRLAGGRNGELFF.

Regarding this clonotype: A much larger clone lies a single base off, so this may be a read error. V is TRBV5-1 and J is TRBJ1-1; D not certain. This CDR3 is 14 amino acids long. V was cut by 9 bases and J by 4 bases, with 19 bases left in between. Germline CDR1 SGHRS, CDR2 YFSETQ. In DNA form, the CDR3 reads TGCGCCAACTCCCCTACGGCGAGCCCCACTGAAGCTTTCTTT. As protein: CANSPTASPTEAFF.

This clonotype has ten or more counts. The rearrangement uses TRBV6-1 and TRBJ1-5; D uncertain. V was clipped by 0 bases and J by 5 bases, with 8 bases between them. CDR3 length: 14 residues. Germline lookup yields CDR1 MNHNS and CDR2 SASEGT. The CDR3 nucleotides are TGTGCCAGCAGTGAAGCGTCAGCTTATCAGCCCCAGCATTTT. It encodes CASSEASAYQPQHF.

In regard to this clonotype: Possible read error: a much larger clone is one base away. The rearrangement links TRBV7-6 to TRBJ2-5; TRBD2 agrees at 9 bases. CDR3 length: 16 amino acids. The germline CDR1 and CDR2 sequences are SGHVS and FNYEAQ. CDR3 loop: CASSLASSGGREAQYF. CDR3 nucleotide sequence: TGTGCCAGCAGCTTAGCGAGTAGCGGGGGAAGAGAGGCCCAGTACTTC.

This clonotype has a count of ten or more. The CDR3 here is CASSLVGPYGFYGYTF. The CDR3 region has the DNA TGTGCCAGCAGCTTGGTCGGCCCCTACGGATTTTATGGCTACACCTTC. The chain recombines TRBV5-6 with TRBJ1-2; D ambiguous. The germline V gene has CDR1 SGHDT and CDR2 YYEEEE. The CDR3 has 16 amino acids. V dropped 0 bases and J dropped 5 bases, with 17 bases sitting between them.

Details on this clonotype: This may be a read error: a much more frequent sequence differs by one nucleotide. The rearrangement uses TRBV2 and TRBJ1-5; no reliable D call. V lost 8 bases and J lost 0, with 17 bases in between. CDR3 length: 16 amino acids. CDR1 and CDR2 from the germline V gene are SNHLY and FYNNEI. The CDR3, as DNA: TGTGCCAGCGGCGCGATGGGAGGATATAGCAATCAGCCCCAGCATTTT. Protein: CASGAMGGYSNQPQHF.

The chain uses TRBV12-3 or TRBV12-4 and TRBJ2-7, with TRBD1 as a possible D gene (6 bases). V lost 5 bases to trimming and J lost 2 bases, with 13 bases between them. The CDR3 has 14 amino acids. The CDR3 sequence is CASSRDILPYEQYF. CDR3 coding DNA: TGTGCCAGCAGTCGGGACATCTTGCCCTACGAGCAGTACTTC.

This clonotype was seen only a few times. V and J are TRBV12-3 or TRBV12-4 and TRBJ2-6; D gene uncertain. Trimming stripped 4 bases from V and 2 bases from J, with 15 bases between. The CDR3 extends over 17 amino acids. For the CDR3, the DNA is TGTGCCAGCAGTTCTTCCTCAGGTATTGCTGGGGCCAACGTCCTGACTTTC. Its translation: CASSSSSGIAGANVLTF.

This clonotype was seen repeatedly, ten times or more. V is TRBV6-5 and J is TRBJ2-2; a possible D gene is TRBD2 (6 bases). This CDR3 region has 13 residues. The germline V gene encodes CDR1 MNHEY and CDR2 SVGAGI. Trimming took off 3 bases at V and 5 bases at J, with 7 bases between the two ends. Here the CDR3 DNA reads TGTGCCAGCAGTTATGGGGGGACCGGGGAGCTGTTTTTT. Its translation: CASSYGGTGELFF.

The table lists this clonotype with many counts. The chain links TRBV2 to TRBJ1-2; D remains ambiguous. This CDR3 contains 13 residues. Trimming removed 9 bases at V and 2 bases at J, with 13 bases between. From germline, CDR1 is SNHLY and CDR2 FYNNEI. In DNA, the CDR3 is TGTGCCAGTACCAATACAGTGAACTATGGCTACACCTTC. It is translated as CASTNTVNYGYTF.

The CDR3 loop reads CAPRSVGAVKTEAFF. DNA for the CDR3: TGTGCCCCCCGATCGGTGGGGGCGGTTAAAACTGAAGCTTTCTTT. V usage is TRBV28 and J usage is TRBJ1-1, with D perhaps matching TRBD1 (6 bases). Germline lookup yields CDR1 MDHEN and CDR2 SYDVKM. The CDR3 contains 15 residues. V was shortened by 11 bases and J by 5 bases, with 24 bases between the two germline ends.

CDR3 nucleotides: TGTGCCAGCGTCTCCACAGGGGCAGAGACCCAGTACTTC. Translating it yields CASVSTGAETQYF. V gene TRBV12-3 or TRBV12-4 combines with J gene TRBJ2-5; 7 bases map to TRBD1. The CDR3 is made up of 13 amino acids. V was clipped by 8 bases and J by 4 bases; unmatched bases: 7.

This clonotype has a count of ten or more. V gene TRBV28 combines with J gene TRBJ1-5, with D unresolved. Germline CDR1 and CDR2: MDHEN and SYDVKM. V shed 3 bases and J shed 6 bases, with 15 bases lying between them. This CDR3 region has 15 residues. In DNA form, the CDR3 reads TGTGCCAGCAGTTTTCCCGGGAGGTCCCGTCAGCCCCAGCATTTT. It yields the protein CASSFPGRSRQPQHF.

This clonotype has at least ten counts. This chain connects TRBV6-1 to TRBJ2-4, with 10 bases aligning to TRBD1. This CDR3 has 16 residues. The germline V gene encodes CDR1 MNHNS and CDR2 SASEGT. Losses at the gene ends were 2 bases for V and 9 bases for J; bases not matched to a gene: 10. CDR3 protein: CASSEIGGQGIGIQYF. The DNA for the CDR3 is TGTGCCAGCAGTGAAATAGGGGGACAGGGGATTGGCATTCAGTACTTC.

This chain joins TRBV5-1 and TRBJ1-1, with D possibly matching TRBD1 (5 bases). Germline CDR1 SGHRS, CDR2 YFSETQ. Deletions cut 4 bases from V and 3 bases from J, with 16 bases between. CDR3 length: 15 residues. The CDR3 loop reads CASSPGGVSYTEAFF. Here the CDR3 DNA reads TGCGCCAGCAGCCCAGGAGGGGTTAGTTACACTGAAGCTTTCTTT.